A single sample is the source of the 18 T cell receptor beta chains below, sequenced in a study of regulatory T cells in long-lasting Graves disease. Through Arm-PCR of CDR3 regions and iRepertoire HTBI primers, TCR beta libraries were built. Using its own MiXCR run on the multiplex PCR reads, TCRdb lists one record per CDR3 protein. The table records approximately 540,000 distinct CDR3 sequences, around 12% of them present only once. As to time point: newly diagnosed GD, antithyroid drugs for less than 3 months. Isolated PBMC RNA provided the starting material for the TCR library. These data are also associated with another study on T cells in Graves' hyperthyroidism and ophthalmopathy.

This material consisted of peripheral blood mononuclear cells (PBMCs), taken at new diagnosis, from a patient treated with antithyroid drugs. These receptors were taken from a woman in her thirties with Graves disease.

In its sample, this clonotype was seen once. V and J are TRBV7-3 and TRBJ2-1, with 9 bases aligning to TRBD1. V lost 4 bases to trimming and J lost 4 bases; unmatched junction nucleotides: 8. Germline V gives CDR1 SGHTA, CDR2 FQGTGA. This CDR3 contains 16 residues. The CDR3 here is CASSSPRGTGYNEQFF. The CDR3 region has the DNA TGTGCCAGCAGCTCTCCTCGGGGGACAGGGTACAATGAGCAGTTCTTC.

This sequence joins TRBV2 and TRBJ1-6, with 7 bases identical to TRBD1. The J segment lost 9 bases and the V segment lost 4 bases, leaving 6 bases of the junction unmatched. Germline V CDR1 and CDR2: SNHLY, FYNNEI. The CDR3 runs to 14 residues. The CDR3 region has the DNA TGTGCCAGCAGTGCTGGACAGGCCAGTTCACCCCTCCACTTT. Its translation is CASSAGQASSPLHF.

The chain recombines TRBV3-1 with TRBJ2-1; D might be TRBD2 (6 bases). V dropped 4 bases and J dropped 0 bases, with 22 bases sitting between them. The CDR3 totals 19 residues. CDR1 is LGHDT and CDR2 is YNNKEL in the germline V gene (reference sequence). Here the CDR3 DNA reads TGTGCCAGCAGCCGATCACCGAGCGGGCCCCTAAGCTCCTACAATGAGCAGTTCTTC. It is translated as CASSRSPSGPLSSYNEQFF.

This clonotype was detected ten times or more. DNA of the CDR3: TGTGCCAGCAGCCAAGATCAAACCTACGAGCAGTACTTC. Its protein product is CASSQDQTYEQYF. The chain uses TRBV4-2 and TRBJ2-7, with D hard to call. Trimming took 0 bases from V and 2 from J, leaving 5 bases between them. Looked up from germline, CDR1 is LGHNA and CDR2 is YNFKEQ. The CDR3 totals 13 residues.

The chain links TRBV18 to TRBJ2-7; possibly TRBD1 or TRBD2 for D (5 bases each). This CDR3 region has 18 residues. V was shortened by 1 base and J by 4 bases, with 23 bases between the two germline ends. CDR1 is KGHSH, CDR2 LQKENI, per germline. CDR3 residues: CASSPLPPRGTVAYEQYF. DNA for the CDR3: TGTGCCAGCTCACCACTACCCCCCCGAGGGACGGTAGCATACGAGCAGTACTTC. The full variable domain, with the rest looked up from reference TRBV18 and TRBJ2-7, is NAGVMQNPRHLVRRRGQEARLRCSPMKGHSHVYWYRQLPEEGLKFMVYLQKENIIDESGMPKERFSAEFPKEGPSILRIQQVVRGDSAAYFCASSPLPPRGTVAYEQYFGPGTRLTVT.

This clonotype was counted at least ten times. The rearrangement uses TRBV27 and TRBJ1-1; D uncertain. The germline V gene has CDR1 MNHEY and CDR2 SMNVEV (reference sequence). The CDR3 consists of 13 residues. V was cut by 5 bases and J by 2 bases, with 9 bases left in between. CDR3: CASSRHVNTEAFF. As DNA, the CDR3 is TGTGCCAGCAGTCGACACGTTAACACTGAAGCTTTCTTT.

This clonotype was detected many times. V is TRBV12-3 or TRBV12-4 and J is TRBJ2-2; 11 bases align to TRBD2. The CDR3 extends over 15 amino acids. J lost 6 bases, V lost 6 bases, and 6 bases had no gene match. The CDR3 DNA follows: TGTGCCAGCAGGATTAGCGGGAGGGCCGCCGGGGAGCTGTTTTTT. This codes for CASRISGRAAGELFF.

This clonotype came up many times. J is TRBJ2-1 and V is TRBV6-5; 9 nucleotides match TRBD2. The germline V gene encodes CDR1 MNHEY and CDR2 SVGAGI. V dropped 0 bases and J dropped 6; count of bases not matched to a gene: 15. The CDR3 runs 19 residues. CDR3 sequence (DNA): TGTGCCAGCAGTTACTCGTTTTCGGGAGGCGGGAGGGCCATCAATGAGCAGTTCTTC. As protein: CASSYSFSGGGRAINEQFF.

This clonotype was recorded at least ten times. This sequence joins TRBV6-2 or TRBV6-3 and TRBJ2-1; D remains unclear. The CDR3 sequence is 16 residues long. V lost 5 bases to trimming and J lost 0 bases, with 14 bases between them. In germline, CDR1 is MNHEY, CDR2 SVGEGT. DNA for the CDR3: TGTGCCAGCAGTCCCCTAGGGTTAAGCTCCTACAATGAGCAGTTCTTC. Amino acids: CASSPLGLSSYNEQFF.

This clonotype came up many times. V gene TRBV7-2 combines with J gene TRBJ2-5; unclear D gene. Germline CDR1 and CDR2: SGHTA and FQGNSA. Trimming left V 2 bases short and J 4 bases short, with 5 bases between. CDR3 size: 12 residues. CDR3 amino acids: CASSLWRETQYF. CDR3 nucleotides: TGTGCCAGCAGCTTATGGCGAGAGACCCAGTACTTC.

The CDR3 nucleotides are TGTGCCAGCAGCTTAGCCGGGGACAGTCTAGAGGGCTACACCTTC. Translating gives CASSLAGDSLEGYTF. The J gene is TRBJ1-2, the V gene TRBV7-2; 7 bases map to TRBD1. The ends lost 0 bases at V and 8 bases at J; junction bases unmatched: 9. The CDR3 is made up of 15 amino acids. Per the germline V gene, CDR1 is SGHTA and CDR2 is FQGNSA.

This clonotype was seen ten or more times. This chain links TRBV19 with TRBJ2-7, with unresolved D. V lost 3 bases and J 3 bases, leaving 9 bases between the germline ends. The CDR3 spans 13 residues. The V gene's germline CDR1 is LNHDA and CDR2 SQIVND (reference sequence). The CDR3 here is CASSIGRDYEQYF. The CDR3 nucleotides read TGTGCCAGTAGTATTGGAAGGGACTACGAGCAGTACTTC.

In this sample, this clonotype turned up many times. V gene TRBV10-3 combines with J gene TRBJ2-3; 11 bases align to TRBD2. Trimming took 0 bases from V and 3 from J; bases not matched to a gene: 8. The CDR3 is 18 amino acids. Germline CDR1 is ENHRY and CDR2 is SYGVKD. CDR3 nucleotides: TGTGCCATCAGTGAGTCCCAGGATAGCGGGAGGGCAACAGATACGCAGTATTTT. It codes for CAISESQDSGRATDTQYF.

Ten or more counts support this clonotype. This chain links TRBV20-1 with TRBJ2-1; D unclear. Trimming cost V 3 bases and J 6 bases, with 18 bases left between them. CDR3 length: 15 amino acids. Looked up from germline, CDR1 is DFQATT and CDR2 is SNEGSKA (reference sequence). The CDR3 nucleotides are TGCAGTGCTAGTGGGTTGGACCGGATGGGCAATGAGCAGTTCTTC. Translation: CSASGLDRMGNEQFF.

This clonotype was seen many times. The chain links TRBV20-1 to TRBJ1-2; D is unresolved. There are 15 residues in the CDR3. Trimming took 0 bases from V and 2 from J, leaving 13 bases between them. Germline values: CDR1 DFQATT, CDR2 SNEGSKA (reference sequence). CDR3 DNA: TGCAGTGCTAGAGAAGCCCCTTGGAGCAACTATGGCTACACCTTC. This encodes CSAREAPWSNYGYTF.

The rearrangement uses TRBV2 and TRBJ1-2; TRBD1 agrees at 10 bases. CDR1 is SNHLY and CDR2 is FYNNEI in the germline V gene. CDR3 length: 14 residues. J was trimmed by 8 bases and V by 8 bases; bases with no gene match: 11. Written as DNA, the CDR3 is TGTGCCAGCTTGCTCCGGACAGGGGGGAAGGGCTACACCTTC. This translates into CASLLRTGGKGYTF.

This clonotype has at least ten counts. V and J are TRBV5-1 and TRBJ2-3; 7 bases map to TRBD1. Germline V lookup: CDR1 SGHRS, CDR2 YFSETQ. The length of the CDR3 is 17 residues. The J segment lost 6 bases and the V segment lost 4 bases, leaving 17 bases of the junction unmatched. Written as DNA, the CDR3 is TGCGCCAGCAGCCTGCCCTTGACAGGGAGTTATGTGGATACGCAGTATTTT. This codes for CASSLPLTGSYVDTQYF. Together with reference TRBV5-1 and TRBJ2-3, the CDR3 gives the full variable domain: KAGVTQTPRYLIKTRGQQVTLSCSPISGHRSVSWYQQTPGQGLQFLFEYFSETQRNKGNFPGRFSGRQFSNSRSEMNVSTLELGDSALYLCASSLPLTGSYVDTQYFGPGTRLTVL.

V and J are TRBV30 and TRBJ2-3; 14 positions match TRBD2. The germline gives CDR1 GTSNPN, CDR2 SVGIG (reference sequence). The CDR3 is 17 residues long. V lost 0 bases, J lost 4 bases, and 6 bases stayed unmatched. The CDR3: CAWSVQRTSGRSDTQYF. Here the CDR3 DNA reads TGTGCCTGGAGTGTACAAAGGACTAGCGGGAGGTCAGATACGCAGTATTTT.